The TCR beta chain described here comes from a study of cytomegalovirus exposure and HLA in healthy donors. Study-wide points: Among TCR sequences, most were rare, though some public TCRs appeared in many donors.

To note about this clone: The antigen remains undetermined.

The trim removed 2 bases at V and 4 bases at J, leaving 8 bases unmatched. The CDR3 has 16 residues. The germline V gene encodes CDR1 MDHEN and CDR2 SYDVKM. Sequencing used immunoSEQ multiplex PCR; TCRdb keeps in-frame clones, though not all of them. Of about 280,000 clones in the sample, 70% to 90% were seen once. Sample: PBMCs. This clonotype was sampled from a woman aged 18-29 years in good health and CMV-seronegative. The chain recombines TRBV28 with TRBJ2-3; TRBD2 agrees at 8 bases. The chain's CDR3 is CASSLGPGLGPDTQYF. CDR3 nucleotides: TGTGCCAGCAGTTTAGGACCGGGACTAGGCCCAGATACGCAGTATTTT.